This T cell receptor beta chain emerged from a study of response to subunit inactivated influenza vaccine. Study observations and caveats: New T cells are recruited in small numbers by each seasonal influenza vaccination, according to the authors' suggestion.

This clonotype was observed a few times. The antigen remains unidentified. TCRdb re-analysed the RT-PCR reads in MiXCR, keeping a single row per CDR3 protein. The data show hundreds of thousands of distinct CDR3 sequences, 14% seen once. Sample: PBMCs from blood, taken around 14 days before vaccination. The clonotype originates from a man aged 45-65 years who received an inactivated influenza vaccine.

CDR3 in amino acids: CASSAGLGTLTDNEQFF. DNA for the CDR3: TGTGCCAGCAGCGCGGGACTCGGGACCCTAACGGACAATGAGCAGTTCTTC. J is TRBJ2-1 and V is TRBV9; possibly TRBD2 for D (6 bases). Trimming removed 3 bases at V and 5 bases at J, with 21 bases between. The V gene's germline CDR1 is SGDLS and CDR2 YYNGEE. CDR3 size: 17 residues.